The sequence of this TCR beta chain was determined in a study of blood T cell repertoires in COVID-19. Study-wide background: Whether acute or convalescent, the COVID-19 samples came from the United States, Italy and Spain. The analysed material was cDNA or gDNA that came from T cells, B-cell-depleted T cells, or PBMCs.

V lost 1 base and J lost 0, with 6 bases in between. The germline V gene has CDR1 SGHTA and CDR2 FQGNSA. The CDR3 length is 15 residues. In the source study's methods: Quantification of nucleated cells was approximated via reference gene primer amplification. This table comes from immunoSEQ multiplex PCR, and its TCRdb copy is limited to in-frame clones, with some not included. Clonal size and the V and J genes are those of that table, whereas D and trimming came from the DNA. The sample has some 80,000 clones; less than 85% are singletons. The specimen was peripheral blood. This clonotype originated in a woman of 80 years or more with active or convalescent COVID-19. This chain uses TRBV7-2 with TRBJ1-4; D unresolved. CDR3 loop: CASSLGVATNEKLFF. CDR3 sequence (DNA): TGTGCCAGCAGCTTAGGAGTTGCAACTAATGAAAAACTGTTTTTT.